This TCR beta chain is from a study of graft-versus-host responses after intestinal transplantation. Whole-study context: Every recipient had anti-thymocyte globulin induction and 2 to 4 years of tacrolimus plus steroids. Study-wide findings and caveats: Declines in HvG clones occurring early post-transplant were associated with peak circulating GvH clone levels.

Trimming took 0 bases from V and 2 from J, leaving 12 bases between them. The CDR3 sequence is 17 residues long. CDR1 SGHDT and CDR2 YYEEEE come from the germline V gene. As for this clone: Its antigen is unknown.

Sequencing used immunoSEQ multiplex PCR; TCRdb keeps in-frame clones, though not all of them. The sample has more than 95,000 clones; roughly 84% are singletons. The source is a human donor who received an intestinal transplant. V usage is TRBV5-6 and J usage is TRBJ1-6, with D maybe TRBD1 (5 bases). The input for sequencing was unstimulated CD4+ T cells sorted from spleen or lymph node cells, taken before intestinal transplant. The CDR3 is CASSLDGQGAYNSPLHF. CDR3 bases: TGTGCCAGCAGCTTGGATGGCCAGGGCGCCTATAATTCACCCCTCCACTTT.